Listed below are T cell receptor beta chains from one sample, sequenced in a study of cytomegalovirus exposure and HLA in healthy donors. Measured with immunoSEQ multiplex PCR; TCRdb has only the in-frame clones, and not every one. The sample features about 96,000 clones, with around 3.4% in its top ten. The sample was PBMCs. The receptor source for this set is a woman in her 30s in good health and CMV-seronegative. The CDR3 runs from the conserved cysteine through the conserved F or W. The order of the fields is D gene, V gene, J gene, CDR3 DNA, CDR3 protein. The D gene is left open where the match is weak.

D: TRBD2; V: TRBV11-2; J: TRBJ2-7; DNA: TGTGCCAGCAGTTACCTTAGCGGGAGGGCCCAAGAGCAGTACTTC; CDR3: CASSYLSGRAQEQYF
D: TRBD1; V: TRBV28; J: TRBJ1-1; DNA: TGTGCCAGCAGTTTAAACGCAGGGGGCACTGAAGCTTTCTTT; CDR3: CASSLNAGGTEAFF
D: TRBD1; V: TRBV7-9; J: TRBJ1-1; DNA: TGTGCCAGCAGCTTACAGGGGGCGAACACTGAAGCTTTCTTT; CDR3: CASSLQGANTEAFF
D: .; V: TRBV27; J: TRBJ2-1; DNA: TGTGCCAGCAGTTTACAAGGGGATGAGCAGTTCTTC; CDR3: CASSLQGDEQFF
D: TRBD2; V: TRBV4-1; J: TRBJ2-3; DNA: TGCGCCAGCAGCCAAGATTTGGCGGGGGGGCAAGATACGCAGTATTTT; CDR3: CASSQDLAGGQDTQYF
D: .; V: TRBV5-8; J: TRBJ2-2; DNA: TGTGCCAGCAGCCGACGACTAGTCGGGGAGCTGTTTTTT; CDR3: CASSRRLVGELFF
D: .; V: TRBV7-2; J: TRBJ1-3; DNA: TGTGCCAGCAGCTTTCAAGGAAACACCATATATTTT; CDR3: CASSFQGNTIYF
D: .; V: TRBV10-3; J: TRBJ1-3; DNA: TGTGCCATCAGTGAGTTACAGGGAAGACCCTCTGGAAACACCATATATTTT; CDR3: CAISELQGRPSGNTIYF
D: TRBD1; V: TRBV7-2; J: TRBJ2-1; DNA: TGTGCCAGCAGCCCCCGACAGGGGGCGGATGAGCAGTTCTTC; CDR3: CASSPRQGADEQFF
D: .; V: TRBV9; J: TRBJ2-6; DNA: TGTGCCAGCAGCCCCCGAATCGGTAACTCTGGGGCCAACGTCCTGACTTTC; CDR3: CASSPRIGNSGANVLTF
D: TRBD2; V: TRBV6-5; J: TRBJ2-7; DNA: TGTGCCAGCTCGACTTTAGCGGGCGTTCGGGGCGAGCAGTACTTC; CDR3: CASSTLAGVRGEQYF
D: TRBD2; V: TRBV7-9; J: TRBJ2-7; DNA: TGTGCCAGCAGCTTTTTTAGCGGGAGAACCTACGAGCAGTACTTC; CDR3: CASSFFSGRTYEQYF
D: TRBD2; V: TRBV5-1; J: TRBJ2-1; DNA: TGCGCCAGCAGCTTGGAGACTAGCCTATCCTACAATGAGCAGTTCTTC; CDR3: CASSLETSLSYNEQFF
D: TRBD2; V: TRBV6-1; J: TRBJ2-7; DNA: TGTGCCAGCAGTGAAGCGCGGGGGGCGATTCCCTACGAGCAGTACTTC; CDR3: CASSEARGAIPYEQYF
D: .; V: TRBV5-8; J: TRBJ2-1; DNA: TGTGCCAGCAGCTTCCCTATACAGCACAATGAGCAGTTCTTC; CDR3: CASSFPIQHNEQFF
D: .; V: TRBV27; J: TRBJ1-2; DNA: TGTGCCAGCAGTTTAGGCAGCGAACACTATGGCTACACCTTC; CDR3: CASSLGSEHYGYTF
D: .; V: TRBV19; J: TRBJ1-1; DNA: TGTGCCAGTAGTATCCAGAGGGACACTGAAGCTTTCTTT; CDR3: CASSIQRDTEAFF
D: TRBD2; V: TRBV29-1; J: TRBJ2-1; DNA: TGCAGCGTTGAAGGGGGACTAGCGGGAGACGATGAGCAGTTCTTC; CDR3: CSVEGGLAGDDEQFF
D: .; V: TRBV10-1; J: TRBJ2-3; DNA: TGCGCCAGCAGTGAGTCGAGGGCTAGCAGGTTAACAGATACGCAGTATTTT; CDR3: CASSESRASRLTDTQYF
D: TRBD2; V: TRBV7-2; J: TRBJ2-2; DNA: TGTGCCAGCAGCTTAAAACCCGGGACTAGCGGGGGCACCGGGGAGCTGTTTTTT; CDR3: CASSLKPGTSGGTGELFF
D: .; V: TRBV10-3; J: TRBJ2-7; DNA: TGTGCCATCAGTCTCAATTCGGGGCTCCAGGGGACGGGCTACGAGCAGTACTTC; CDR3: CAISLNSGLQGTGYEQYF
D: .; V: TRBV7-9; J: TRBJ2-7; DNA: TGTGCCAGCAGCTTGGGGCAGAGCTCCTACGAGCAGTACTTC; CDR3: CASSLGQSSYEQYF
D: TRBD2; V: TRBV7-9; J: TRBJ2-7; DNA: TGTGCCAGCAGCTCACCCACAGCGGGAAACCACGAGCAGTACTTC; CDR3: CASSSPTAGNHEQYF
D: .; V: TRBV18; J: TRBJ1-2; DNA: TGTGCCAGCTCCCCGGGGGGAGATGCTGGCTACACCTTC; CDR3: CASSPGGDAGYTF
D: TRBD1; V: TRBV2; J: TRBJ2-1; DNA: TGTGCCAGCAGTGAGGGACAGGGATGGGATGAGCAGTTCTTC; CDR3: CASSEGQGWDEQFF
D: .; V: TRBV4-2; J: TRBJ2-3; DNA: TGTGCCAGCAGCCAAGATGCTGCTAGCGGCACAGATACGCAGTATTTT; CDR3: CASSQDAASGTDTQYF
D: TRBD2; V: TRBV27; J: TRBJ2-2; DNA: TGTGCCAGCAGTTTATCCCGGTTCGCGGGAGTGCACACCGGGGAGCTGTTTTTT; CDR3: CASSLSRFAGVHTGELFF